This T cell receptor beta chain was recovered during a study of vaccination and CD4 T cells after COVID-19. The Oncomine TCR Beta short-read assay generated sequence data from the DNA of cultured CD4+ T cells. TCRdb processed the PCR reads anew with MiXCR; each CDR3 protein has one entry. The sample has 15,000 or so distinct CDR3 sequences; 40% to 60% are singletons. The sample holds one count of this clonotype. Its antigen is unknown. The treatment denotes: roughly 10-day PBMC culture with coronavirus spike peptide pools or control peptides (ViraFEST assay). The CDR3 extends over 18 amino acids. After removal of 5 bases from V and 2 bases from J, the junction contained 15 bases not matched to a gene. Germline loops: CDR1 MNHEY, CDR2 SVGEGT.

The chain combines TRBV6-2 or TRBV6-3 with TRBJ2-5; 9 bases line up with TRBD2. This TCR was recovered from a human donor with COVID-19. Sample: cultured CD4+ T cells from blood, taken after SARS-CoV-2 vaccination. For the CDR3, the DNA is TGTGCCAGCAGTCGAACAGGGCCTCTAGCGGGGAGACAAGAGACCCAGTACTTC. Translating gives CASSRTGPLAGRQETQYF.